This T cell receptor (beta chain) was recorded in a study of cytomegalovirus exposure and HLA in healthy donors. Study-level findings and limits: In vitro experiments confirmed that a few CMV-associated chains were specific for CMV antigens. The authors listed some 160 TCR beta chains as cytomegalovirus-associated.

The assay was immunoSEQ multiplex PCR, and TCRdb's table has in-frame clones only and misses some. The profile shows 200,000 to 250,000 clones, around 86% of them singletons. This clone was seen a single time. Its antigen is currently unknown. The sequence was collected from a woman under 30 in good health and CMV-seropositive. Input material: PBMCs.

In DNA form, the CDR3 reads TGTGCCAGCAGTTCTCCGGGACAGGTATCCTACGAGCAGTACTTC. Translated, it gives CASSSPGQVSYEQYF. This sequence joins TRBV27 and TRBJ2-7, with 8 bases fitting TRBD1. V gave up 4 bases and J gave up 1 base; unmatched junction bases: 6. CDR1 and CDR2 (germline): MNHEY, SMNVEV (reference sequence). The CDR3 runs to 15 residues.